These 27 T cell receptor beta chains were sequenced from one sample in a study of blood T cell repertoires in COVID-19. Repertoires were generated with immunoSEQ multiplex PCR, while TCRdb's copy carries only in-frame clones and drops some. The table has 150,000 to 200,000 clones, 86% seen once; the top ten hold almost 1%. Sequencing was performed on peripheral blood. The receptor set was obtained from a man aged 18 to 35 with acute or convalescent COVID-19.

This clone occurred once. The CDR3 loop reads CASSLSGTSSTDTQYF. CDR3 coding DNA: TGTGCCAGCAGTTTATCCGGGACTAGCAGCACAGATACGCAGTATTTT. This sequence joins TRBV6-5 and TRBJ2-3; 9 bases match TRBD2. J lost 0 bases, V lost 4 bases, and 5 bases had no gene match. This CDR3 region has 16 residues. Germline CDR1 MNHEY, CDR2 SVGAGI.

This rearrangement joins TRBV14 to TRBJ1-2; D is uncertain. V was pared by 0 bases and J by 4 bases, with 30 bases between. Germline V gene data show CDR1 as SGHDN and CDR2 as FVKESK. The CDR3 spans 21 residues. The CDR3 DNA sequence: TGTGCCAGCAGCCAAGATAACATTATTAGAGATCGGCCTGCGGGCCTCTATGGCTACACCTTC. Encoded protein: CASSQDNIIRDRPAGLYGYTF.

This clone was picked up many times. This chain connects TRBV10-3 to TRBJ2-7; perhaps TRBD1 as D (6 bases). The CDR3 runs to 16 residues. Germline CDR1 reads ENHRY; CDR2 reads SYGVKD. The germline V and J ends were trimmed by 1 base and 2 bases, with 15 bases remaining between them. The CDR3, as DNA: TGTGCCATCAGTGAGTGGTTCCGGGACACTACCTACGAGCAGTACGTC. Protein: CAISEWFRDTTYEQYV.

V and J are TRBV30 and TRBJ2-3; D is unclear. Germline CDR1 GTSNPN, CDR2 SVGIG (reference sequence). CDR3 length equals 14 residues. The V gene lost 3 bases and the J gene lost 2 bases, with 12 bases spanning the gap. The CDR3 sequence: CAWRGRRPTDTQYF. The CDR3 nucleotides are TGTGCCTGGAGGGGCCGCCGCCCCACAGATACGCAGTATTTT.

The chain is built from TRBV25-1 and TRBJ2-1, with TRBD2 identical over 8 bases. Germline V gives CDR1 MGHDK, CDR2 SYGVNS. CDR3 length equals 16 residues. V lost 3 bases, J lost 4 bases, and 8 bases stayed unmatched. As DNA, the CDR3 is TGTGCCAGCAGTGAGGCTAGACTAGCGTATTACAATGAGCAGTTCTTC. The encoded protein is CASSEARLAYYNEQFF. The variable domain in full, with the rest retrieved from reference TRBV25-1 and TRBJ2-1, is EADIYQTPRYLVIGTGKKITLECSQTMGHDKMYWYQQDPGMELHLIHYSYGVNSTEKGDLSSESTVSRIRTEHFPLTLESARPSHTSQYLCASSEARLAYYNEQFFGPGTRLTVL.

The CDR3, as DNA: TGCAGCGTCCCGACTAGCGGGGGAAGGGAGACCCAGTACTTC. Encoded protein: CSVPTSGGRETQYF. The chain has TRBV29-1 and TRBJ2-5; the match to TRBD2 covers 12 bases. The CDR3 loop spans 14 amino acids. Per germline, CDR1 SQVTM and CDR2 ANQGSEA. Trimming cost V 6 bases and J 5 bases; bases outside gene matches: 7.

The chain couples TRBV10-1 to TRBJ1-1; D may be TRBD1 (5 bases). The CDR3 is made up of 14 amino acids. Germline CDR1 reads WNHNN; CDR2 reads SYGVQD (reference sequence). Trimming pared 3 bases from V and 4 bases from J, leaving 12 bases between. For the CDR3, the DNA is TGCGCCAGCAGTGAAGGACACACGGGCACTGAAGCTTTCTTT. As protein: CASSEGHTGTEAFF.

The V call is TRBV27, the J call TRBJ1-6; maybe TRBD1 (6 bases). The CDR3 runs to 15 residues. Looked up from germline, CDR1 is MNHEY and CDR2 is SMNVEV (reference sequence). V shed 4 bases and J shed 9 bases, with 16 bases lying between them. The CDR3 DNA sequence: TGTGCCAGCAGTTCCGTACAGGGCCGAGGTTCACCCCTCCACTTT. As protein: CASSSVQGRGSPLHF.

The CDR3 here is CASSNWTSGQYV. The CDR3 DNA sequence: TGTGCCAGCAGCAACTGGACTAGTGGGCAGTACGTC. The V call is TRBV16, the J call TRBJ2-7, with 7 bases identical to TRBD2. V shed 5 bases and J 9 bases; nucleotides not matched to a gene: 7. CDR1 and CDR2 from the germline V gene are KGHSY and FQNENV. The CDR3 contains 12 residues.

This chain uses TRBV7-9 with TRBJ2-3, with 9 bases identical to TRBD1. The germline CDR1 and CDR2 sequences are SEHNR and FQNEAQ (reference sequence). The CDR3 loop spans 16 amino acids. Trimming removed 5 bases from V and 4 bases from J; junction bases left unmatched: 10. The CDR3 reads CASSKPGQGRADTQYF. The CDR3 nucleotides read TGTGCCAGCAGCAAACCGGGACAGGGAAGAGCAGATACGCAGTATTTT.

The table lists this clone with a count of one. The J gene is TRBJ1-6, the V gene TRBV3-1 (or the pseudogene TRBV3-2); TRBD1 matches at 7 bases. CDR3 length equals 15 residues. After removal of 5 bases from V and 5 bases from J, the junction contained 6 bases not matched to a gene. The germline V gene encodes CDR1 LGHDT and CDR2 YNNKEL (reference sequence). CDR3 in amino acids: CASSYGTANNSPLHF. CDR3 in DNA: TGTGCCAGCAGCTACGGGACAGCCAATAATTCACCCCTCCACTTT.

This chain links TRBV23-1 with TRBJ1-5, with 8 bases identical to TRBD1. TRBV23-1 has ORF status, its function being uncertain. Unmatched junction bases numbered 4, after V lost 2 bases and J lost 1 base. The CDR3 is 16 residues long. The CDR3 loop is CASSQGTGGSNQPQHF. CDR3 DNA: TGCGCCAGCAGTCAAGGTACAGGGGGAAGCAATCAGCCCCAGCATTTT.

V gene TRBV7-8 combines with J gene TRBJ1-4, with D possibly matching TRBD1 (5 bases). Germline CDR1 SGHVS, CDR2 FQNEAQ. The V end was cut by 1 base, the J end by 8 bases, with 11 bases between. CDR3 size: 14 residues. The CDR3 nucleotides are TGTGCCAGCAGCTTAGTAGGGGCAGGAGAAAAACTGTTTTTT. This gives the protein CASSLVGAGEKLFF.

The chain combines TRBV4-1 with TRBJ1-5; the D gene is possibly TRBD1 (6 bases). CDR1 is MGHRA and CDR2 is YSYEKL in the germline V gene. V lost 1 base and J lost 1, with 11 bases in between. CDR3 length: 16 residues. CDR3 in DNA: TGCGCCAGCAGCCAAGCTGGGACAAGGAGCAATCAGCCCCAGCATTTT. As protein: CASSQAGTRSNQPQHF.

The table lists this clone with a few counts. The chain's CDR3 is CASSFDTVNEKLFF. The CDR3 DNA reads as TGTGCCAGCAGCTTTGACACAGTGAATGAAAAACTGTTTTTT. The chain carries TRBV7-8 and TRBJ1-4, with D hard to call. Trimming removed 3 bases at V and 5 bases at J, with 10 bases between. CDR3 length equals 14 residues. Germline assignment: CDR1 SGHVS and CDR2 FQNEAQ. Full variable domain (missing parts from reference TRBV7-8 and TRBJ1-4): GAGVSQSPRYKVAKRGQDVALRCDPISGHVSLFWYQQALGQGPEFLTYFQNEAQLDKSGLPSDRFFAERPEGSVSTLKIQRTQQEDSAVYLCASSFDTVNEKLFFGSGTQLSVL.

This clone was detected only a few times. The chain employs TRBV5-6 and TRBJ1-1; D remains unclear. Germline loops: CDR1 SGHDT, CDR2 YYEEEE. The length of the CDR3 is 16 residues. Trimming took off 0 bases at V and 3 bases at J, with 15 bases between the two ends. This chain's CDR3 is CASSLANARRDTEAFF. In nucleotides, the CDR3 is TGTGCCAGCAGCTTGGCCAATGCCCGGCGGGACACTGAAGCTTTCTTT.

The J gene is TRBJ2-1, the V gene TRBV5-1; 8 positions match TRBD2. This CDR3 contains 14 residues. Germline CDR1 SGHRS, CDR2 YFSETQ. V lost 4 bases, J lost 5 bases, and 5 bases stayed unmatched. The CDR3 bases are TGCGCCAGCAGCAGGATAGCGGGGAACAATGAGCAGTTCTTC. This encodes CASSRIAGNNEQFF.

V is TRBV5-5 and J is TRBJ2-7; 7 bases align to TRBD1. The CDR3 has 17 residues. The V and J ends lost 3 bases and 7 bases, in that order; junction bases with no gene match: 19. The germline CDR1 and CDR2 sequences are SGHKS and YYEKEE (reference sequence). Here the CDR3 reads CASSSYPLPDRVNEQYF. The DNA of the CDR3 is TGTGCCAGCAGCTCCTACCCTCTACCCGACAGGGTAAATGAGCAGTACTTC.

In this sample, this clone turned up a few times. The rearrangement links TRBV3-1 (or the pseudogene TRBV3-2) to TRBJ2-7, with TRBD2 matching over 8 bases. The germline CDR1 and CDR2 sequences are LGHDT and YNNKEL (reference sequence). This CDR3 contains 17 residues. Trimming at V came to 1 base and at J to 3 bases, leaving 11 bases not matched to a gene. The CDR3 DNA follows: TGTGCCAGCAGCCAAGGAAGAATAAGCGGGAGCCGCTACGAGCAGTACTTC. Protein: CASSQGRISGSRYEQYF.

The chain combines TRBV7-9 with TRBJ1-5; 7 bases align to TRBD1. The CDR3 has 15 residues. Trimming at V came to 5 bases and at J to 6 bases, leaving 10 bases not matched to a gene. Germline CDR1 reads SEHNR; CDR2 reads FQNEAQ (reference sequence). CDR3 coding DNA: TGTGCCAGCAGCGTAATACAGGGGTCACGTCAGCCCCAGCATTTT. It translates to CASSVIQGSRQPQHF.

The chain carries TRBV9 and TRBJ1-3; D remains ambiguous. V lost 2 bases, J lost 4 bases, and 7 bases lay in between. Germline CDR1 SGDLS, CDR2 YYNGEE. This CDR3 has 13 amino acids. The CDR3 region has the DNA TGTGCCAGCAGCGTGGAGGGAGGAAACACCATATATTTT. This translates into CASSVEGGNTIYF.

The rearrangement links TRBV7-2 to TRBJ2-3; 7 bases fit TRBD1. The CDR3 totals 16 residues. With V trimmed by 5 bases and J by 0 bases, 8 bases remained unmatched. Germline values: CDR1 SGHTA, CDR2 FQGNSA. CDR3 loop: CASSASRGQSTDTQYF. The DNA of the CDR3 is TGTGCCAGCAGCGCGAGTCGGGGACAGAGCACAGATACGCAGTATTTT.

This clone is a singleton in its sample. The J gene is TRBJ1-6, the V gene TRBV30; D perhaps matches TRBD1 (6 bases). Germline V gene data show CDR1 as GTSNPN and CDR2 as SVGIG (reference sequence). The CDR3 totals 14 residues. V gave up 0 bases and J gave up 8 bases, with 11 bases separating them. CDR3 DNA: TGTGCCTGGAGTGTGGCAGGGGTAGATTCACCCCTCCACTTT. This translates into CAWSVAGVDSPLHF.

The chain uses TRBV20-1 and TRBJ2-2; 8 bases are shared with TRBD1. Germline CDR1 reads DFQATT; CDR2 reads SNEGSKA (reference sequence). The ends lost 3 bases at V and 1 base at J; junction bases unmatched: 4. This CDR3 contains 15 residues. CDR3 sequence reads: CSASQGAMNTGELFF. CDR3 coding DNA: TGCAGTGCTAGTCAGGGGGCGATGAACACCGGGGAGCTGTTTTTT.

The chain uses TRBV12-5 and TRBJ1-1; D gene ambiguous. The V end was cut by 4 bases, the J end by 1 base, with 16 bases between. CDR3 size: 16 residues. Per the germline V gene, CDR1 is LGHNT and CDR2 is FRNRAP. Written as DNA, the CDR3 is TGTGCTAGTGGTTCCCCCCCTGGGCAGGCGAACACTGAAGCTTTCTTT. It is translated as CASGSPPGQANTEAFF.

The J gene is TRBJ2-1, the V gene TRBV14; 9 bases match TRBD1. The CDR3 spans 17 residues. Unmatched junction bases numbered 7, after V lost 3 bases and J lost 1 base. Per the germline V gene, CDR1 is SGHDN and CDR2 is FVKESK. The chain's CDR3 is CASSQQQGAFSYNEQFF. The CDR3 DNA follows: TGTGCCAGCAGCCAGCAACAGGGGGCATTTTCCTACAATGAGCAGTTCTTC.

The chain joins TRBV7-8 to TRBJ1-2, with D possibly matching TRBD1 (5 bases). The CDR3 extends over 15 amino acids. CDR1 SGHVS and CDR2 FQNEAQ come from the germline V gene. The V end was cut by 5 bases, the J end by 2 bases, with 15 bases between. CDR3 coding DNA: TGTGCCAGCAGCGTATCGGCGGGGCGCAACTATGGCTACACCTTC. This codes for CASSVSAGRNYGYTF.